This T cell receptor (beta chain) is drawn from a study of T-cell reconstitution after alpha-beta-depleted transplantation in children (dated by TCRdb to about 2016). Regarding the complete study: T-cell immune reconstitution after TCRalphabeta/CD19-depleted allogeneic hematopoietic cell transplantation in children was quantitatively tracked in the study by means of TCR repertoire profiling.

Inclusive of the bounding cysteine and phenylalanine, the CDR3 is 17 residues long. The read is trimmed to its CDR3 DNA, 51 bases read in frame from base 1. For CDR1 and CDR2, the germline V gene lists SGHDT and YYEEEE. V loses 6 bases at its end and J loses 5 bases; junction bases beyond the gene matches: 14. The library came from PCR. The data were produced on an Illumina HiSeq 2500. TCR library preparation used molecular barcoding, with unique molecular identifiers applied to normalize quantification of the TCRbeta repertoire. TCRdb reprocessing: public reads trimmed at Q25 with fastp, clones called with MiXCR, in-frame beta chains kept. Here each entry gathers all rows of one CDR3 protein and keeps the most common genes and DNA. This sample lists about 540,000 distinct CDR3 sequences; about 16% were detected once. 2.5% to 3.5% of the sample goes to the ten largest clones. Regarding this clonotype: Its cognate antigen has yet to be identified. Per-base qualities were not stored, and no clone one base away is much larger.

The rearranged segments are TRBV5-6 and TRBJ2-5; the junction holds 12 bases that match TRBD2. The sample consisted of PBMCs from the stem cell graft donor, taken from the stem cell graft. The sequence came from a human donor who donated a stem cell graft to a child with acute lymphoblastic leukemia. The CDR3 region has the sequence CASTPLRLAGVRETQYF. The base sequence is TGTGCCAGCACCCCTCTGAGACTAGCGGGAGTTAGGGAGACCCAGTACTTC.